Each of the 27 T cell receptor beta chains below was sequenced from the same sample in a study of beta chain features in type 1 diabetes. Sequencing targeted expressed TCRB transcripts, as all isolated RNA had been reverse transcribed. Measured with immunoSEQ multiplex PCR; TCRdb has only the in-frame clones, and not every one. This sample yields a few hundred thousand clones, of which less than 35% are seen a single time; 3.5% to 4% belongs to the top ten. The sample was central memory CD4+ T cells from blood. These receptors were taken from a man aged 25-45 years in good health.

The chain employs TRBV13 and TRBJ2-5; 8 nucleotides agree with TRBD2. CDR3 length equals 15 residues. Germline V gene data show CDR1 as PRHDT and CDR2 as FYEKMQ (reference sequence). Trimming removed 4 bases from V and 3 bases from J; junction bases left unmatched: 7. For the CDR3, the DNA is TGTGCCAGCAGCTCGAGCGGGGGCCGTAAAGAGACCCAGTACTTC. This codes for CASSSSGGRKETQYF. Full variable domain (outside the CDR3, taken from reference TRBV13 and TRBJ2-5): AAGVIQSPRHLIKEKRETATLKCYPIPRHDTVYWYQQGPGQDPQFLISFYEKMQSDKGSIPDRFSAQQFSDYHSELNMSSLELGDSALYFCASSSSGGRKETQYFGPGTRLLVL.

Ten or more counts support this clone. The V call is TRBV10-2, the J call TRBJ2-7; TRBD1 agrees at 8 bases. CDR1 is WSHSY, CDR2 SAAADI, per germline. This CDR3 is built from 15 residues. The junction had 6 bases not matched to a gene; V was cut back by 2 bases and J by 3 bases. CDR3 coding DNA: TGCGCCAGCAGTGAGAGGAACAGGGGGGTCTACGAGCAGTACTTC. Its translation: CASSERNRGVYEQYF.

This clone was recorded at least ten times. Other DNA sequences within the sample encode an identical CDR3. The chain links TRBV7-2 to TRBJ1-2; D is possibly TRBD1 (5 bases). Deletions cut 4 bases from V and 7 bases from J, with 13 bases between. From germline, CDR1 is SGHTA and CDR2 FQGNSA. The CDR3 consists of 13 residues. CDR3 sequence reads: CASSSAQGSGYTF. CDR3 nucleotide sequence: TGTGCCAGCAGCTCAGCTCAGGGCAGTGGCTACACCTTC.

The chain couples TRBV9 to TRBJ2-3; a possible D gene is TRBD1 (6 bases). There are 16 residues in the CDR3. Trimming cost V 4 bases and J 0 bases, with 15 bases left between them. CDR1 and CDR2 (germline): SGDLS, YYNGEE. The CDR3 is CASSPLDSRSTDTQYF. In DNA form, the CDR3 reads TGTGCCAGCAGCCCTCTGGACAGCCGAAGCACAGATACGCAGTATTTT. The full variable domain, its missing parts supplied by reference TRBV9 and TRBJ2-3, is DSGVTQTPKHLITATGQRVTLRCSPRSGDLSVYWYQQSLDQGLQFLIQYYNGEERAKGNILERFSAQQFPDLHSELNLSSLELGDSALYFCASSPLDSRSTDTQYFGPGTRLTVL.

Turning to this clone: A read error may be the cause here, since a much bigger clone is one base away. This sample also contains other DNA sequences that code for the same CDR3. The chain uses TRBV7-2 and TRBJ2-3, with a tentative D call TRBD2 (6 bases). Trimming left V 1 base short and J 0 bases short, with 11 bases between. The CDR3 consists of 16 residues. In germline, CDR1 is SGHTA, CDR2 FQGNSA. The CDR3 DNA is TGTGCCAGCAGCTTAGTCGCGGGGCACAGCACAGATACGCAGTATTTT. Translating it yields CASSLVAGHSTDTQYF.

This clone appeared a few times. This chain connects TRBV6-1 to TRBJ2-3; 8 nucleotides match TRBD2. Germline V CDR1 and CDR2: MNHNS, SASEGT. The CDR3 spans 17 residues. J gave up 0 bases and V 3 bases, and 8 bases lay outside the gene matches. The CDR3 loop is CASSDPGGAPSTDTQYF. The CDR3 coding sequence is TGTGCCAGCAGTGACCCGGGGGGGGCCCCTAGCACAGATACGCAGTATTTT.

The V gene is TRBV2, the J gene TRBJ2-1, with 11 bases matching TRBD2. The ends lost 3 bases at V and 4 bases at J; junction bases unmatched: 5. CDR1 is SNHLY, CDR2 FYNNEI, per germline. This CDR3 contains 16 residues. CDR3 loop: CASSDFLAGGYNEQFF. Written as DNA, the CDR3 is TGTGCCAGCAGTGACTTCCTAGCGGGAGGTTACAATGAGCAGTTCTTC.

There are a few counts of this clone. This chain links TRBV19 with TRBJ1-1; the D is unclear. Trimming removed 5 bases at V and 1 base at J, with 14 bases between. Germline assignment: CDR1 LNHDA and CDR2 SQIVND (reference sequence). This CDR3 is built from 15 residues. The CDR3 DNA reads as TGTGCCAGTAGTCCCCGGTCAGCTGCGAACACTGAAGCTTTCTTT. Translation: CASSPRSAANTEAFF.

Points on this clone: Distinct nucleotide sequences in the sample also encode this CDR3. The chain is built from TRBV2 and TRBJ1-2, with 7 bases lining up with TRBD1. Germline V gene data show CDR1 as SNHLY and CDR2 as FYNNEI. The CDR3 spans 13 residues. Trimming removed 5 bases from V and 4 bases from J; junction bases left unmatched: 4. The CDR3 region has the DNA TGTGCCAGCAGTTTGACAGGGATCTATGGCTACACCTTC. Amino acid sequence: CASSLTGIYGYTF.

As to this clone: The sample contains more than one DNA sequence encoding this CDR3. The chain recombines TRBV7-4 with TRBJ2-1, with 7 bases that match TRBD1. The CDR3 totals 17 residues. The V and J ends lost 5 bases and 4 bases, in that order; junction bases with no gene match: 14. Germline lookup yields CDR1 SGHVT and CDR2 SQSDAQ. CDR3 sequence: CASSDRQGQQGYNEQFF. The CDR3 bases are TGTGCCAGCAGCGACCGACAGGGACAACAGGGGTACAATGAGCAGTTCTTC. Supplemented by reference TRBV7-4 and TRBJ2-1, the full variable domain reads GAGVSQSPRYKVAKRGRDVALRCDSISGHVTLYWYRQTLGQGSEVLTYSQSDAQRDKSGRPSGRFSAERPERSVSTLKIQRTEQGDSAVYLCASSDRQGQQGYNEQFFGPGTRLTVL.

With respect to this clone: A much larger clone is a single base away; this may be a read error. The CDR3 region is CAWRVQGTTYEQYF. In DNA, the CDR3 is TGTGCCTGGAGGGTACAAGGGACGACCTACGAGCAGTACTTC. This chain joins TRBV30 and TRBJ2-7; D tentatively reads TRBD1 or TRBD2 (5 bases each). This CDR3 contains 14 residues. Trimming removed 3 bases from V and 2 bases from J, with 14 bases in between. Germline lookup yields CDR1 GTSNPN and CDR2 SVGIG (reference sequence).

A few counts support this clone. The chain recombines TRBV2 with TRBJ2-1, with TRBD2 identical over 8 bases. The germline gives CDR1 SNHLY, CDR2 FYNNEI. The CDR3 loop spans 13 amino acids. Trimming at V came to 7 bases and at J to 5 bases, leaving 4 bases not matched to a gene. CDR3 DNA: TGTGCCAGCAAAGCGGGAGCCAACAATGAGCAGTTCTTC. It yields the protein CASKAGANNEQFF.

As DNA, the CDR3 is TGTGCCAGCAGCACCCACTCCGCTACGTACAATGAGCAGTTCTTC. This gives the protein CASSTHSATYNEQFF. The rearrangement uses TRBV9 and TRBJ2-1; D ambiguous. Germline CDR1 and CDR2: SGDLS and YYNGEE. V lost 4 bases, J lost 4 bases, and 15 bases lay in between. This CDR3 is built from 15 residues.

This clone appeared a few times. The chain recombines TRBV28 with TRBJ2-1; the match to TRBD1 covers 7 bases. This CDR3 spans 14 amino acids. The trim removed 6 bases at V and 2 bases at J, leaving 4 bases unmatched. The germline V gene has CDR1 MDHEN and CDR2 SYDVKM. This chain's CDR3 is CASSLGTAYNEQFF. CDR3 nucleotides: TGTGCCAGCAGCCTCGGGACAGCCTACAATGAGCAGTTCTTC.

This clone has at least ten counts. This sequence joins TRBV11-2 and TRBJ2-2; 7 bases fit TRBD1. V shed 1 base, J shed 4 bases, and the junction held 9 bases outside the gene matches. Per the germline V gene, CDR1 is SGHAT and CDR2 is FQNNGV. The CDR3 length is 17 residues. The CDR3 nucleotides are TGTGCCAGCAGCTTAGCTGGTGGGACAGCCCCCACCGGGGAGCTGTTTTTT. This gives the protein CASSLAGGTAPTGELFF.

V is TRBV6-6 and J is TRBJ2-7, with D perhaps matching TRBD2 (6 bases). The V end lost 10 bases, the J end lost 5 bases, and 18 bases lay between the germline ends. From germline, CDR1 is MNHNY and CDR2 SVGAGI (reference sequence). The CDR3 runs 13 residues. CDR3 amino acids: CATLEGGRHEQYF. The CDR3 nucleotides read TGTGCCACCCTAGAAGGAGGGCGCCACGAGCAGTACTTC.

CDR3 sequence: CAWRIPGPDVNEQFF. The DNA of the CDR3 is TGTGCCTGGAGGATCCCCGGGCCCGACGTAAATGAGCAGTTCTTC. The chain is built from TRBV30 and TRBJ2-1; D not resolved. CDR3 length equals 15 residues. Trimming removed 3 bases from V and 7 bases from J, with 19 bases in between. Per the germline V gene, CDR1 is GTSNPN and CDR2 is SVGIG (reference sequence).

This chain links TRBV27 with TRBJ1-5; possibly TRBD1 for D (5 bases). CDR3 length: 12 amino acids. CDR1 is MNHEY and CDR2 is SMNVEV in the germline V gene (reference sequence). V gave up 6 bases and J gave up 9 bases, with 12 bases separating them. CDR3 nucleotides: TGTGCCAGCAGCTTTGTGGGGGGGCCCCAGCATTTT. Translated: CASSFVGGPQHF.

This clone was counted ten times or more. In nucleotides, the CDR3 is TGCGCCAGCAGTCAGCGCAGTGGCGTAACCCAGTACTTC. Translation gives CASSQRSGVTQYF. The chain joins TRBV23-1 to TRBJ2-5; D remains unclear. TRBV23-1 is annotated as an ORF whose role is uncertain. V was clipped by 3 bases and J by 8 bases, with 13 bases between them. The CDR3 has 13 amino acids.

This clone was counted between two and nine times. V usage is TRBV7-2 and J usage is TRBJ2-5; no definite D call. There are 14 residues in the CDR3. Germline V gene sequence: CDR1 SGHTA, CDR2 FQGNSA. V lost 4 bases and J lost 2, with 11 bases in between. CDR3 nucleotide sequence: TGTGCCAGCAGCTCCTATGGGGTGCAAGAGACCCAGTACTTC. This encodes CASSSYGVQETQYF.

The chain carries TRBV10-3 and TRBJ2-1, with D possibly called TRBD1 or TRBD2 (5 bases each). Germline V gives CDR1 ENHRY, CDR2 SYGVKD. The CDR3 runs to 14 residues. Trimming cost V 11 bases and J 7 bases, with 21 bases left between them. CDR3 residues: CAAAKGDPGNEQFF. DNA of the CDR3: TGTGCCGCCGCTAAAGGGGACCCGGGTAATGAGCAGTTCTTC.

V and J are TRBV30 and TRBJ1-1; D uncertain. Trimming removed 1 base from V and 6 bases from J, with 12 bases in between. Germline V gene sequence: CDR1 GTSNPN, CDR2 SVGIG (reference sequence). The CDR3 sequence is 13 residues long. This chain's CDR3 is CAWSATSRSEAFF. CDR3 coding DNA: TGTGCCTGGAGTGCAACATCAAGGTCTGAAGCTTTCTTT.

On this clone: Distinct nucleotide sequences in the sample also encode this CDR3. DNA for the CDR3: TGTGCCAGCAGCCACCGGCGAGGGCAGGTGAACACTGAAGCTTTCTTT. It is translated as CASSHRRGQVNTEAFF. The gene calls are TRBV9 and TRBJ1-1; no clear D gene. Trimming removed 4 bases at V and 0 bases at J, with 16 bases between. Per germline, CDR1 SGDLS and CDR2 YYNGEE. The CDR3 spans 16 residues.

This clone was recorded a few times. An end of the junction differs from the germline gene, which may be a read error. The chain couples TRBV6-5 to TRBJ2-7; D call uncertain. The CDR3 consists of 12 residues. Germline V CDR1 and CDR2: MNHEY, SVGAGI. This CDR3 is CASGYPDVTASF. The CDR3 DNA reads as TGTGCCAGTGGCTACCCGGACGTTACGGCAAGCTTC.

In this sample, this clone turned up a few times. V gene TRBV18 combines with J gene TRBJ1-1, with 7 positions matching TRBD1. The trim removed 1 base at V and 6 bases at J, leaving 11 bases unmatched. Per germline, CDR1 KGHSH and CDR2 LQKENI. The CDR3 loop spans 16 amino acids. The CDR3 region has the DNA TGTGCCAGCTCACCACTACAGGGGTCCCTTGGGCCTGAAGCTTTCTTT. Its protein is CASSPLQGSLGPEAFF.

This chain connects TRBV5-1 to TRBJ2-7; D possibly corresponds to TRBD2 (6 bases). The CDR3 consists of 17 residues. Trimming cost V 4 bases and J 0 bases, with 20 bases left between them. The germline gives CDR1 SGHRS, CDR2 YFSETQ. CDR3 nucleotides: TGCGCCAGCAGCCTTGGACACCTCCCCGGGGGCTCCTACGAGCAGTACTTC. This encodes CASSLGHLPGGSYEQYF.

Only a few counts were recorded for this clone. This sequence joins TRBV7-9 and TRBJ2-7; D is unclear. The germline CDR1 and CDR2 sequences are SEHNR and FQNEAQ (reference sequence). The CDR3 has 11 residues. V was pared by 5 bases and J by 7 bases, with 9 bases between. The CDR3 DNA follows: TGTGCCAGCAGCCCAGCGAGGGAGCAGTACTTC. Amino acids: CASSPAREQYF. Full variable domain (remainder filled in from reference TRBV7-9 and TRBJ2-7): DTGVSQNPRHKITKRGQNVTFRCDPISEHNRLYWYRQTLGQGPEFLTYFQNEAQLEKSRLLSDRFSAERPKGSFSTLEIQRTEQGDSAMYLCASSPAREQYFGPGTRLTVT.